This TCR beta chain was sequenced for a study of Ad26.COV2.S vaccination and SARS-CoV-2 variants. The CDR3 has 14 residues. J was trimmed by 5 bases and V by 6 bases; bases with no gene match: 4. From germline, CDR1 is MNHEY and CDR2 SVGAGI. The study's findings and limits: TCR breadth and depth analyses may have underestimated total T cell responses.

The protocol was immunoSEQ multiplex PCR, while the TCRdb copy is restricted to in-frame clones and leaves out a portion. Here the sample spans fewer than 400,000 clones, 75% to 90% being singletons. A word on this clone: As yet, its antigen is unknown.

This sample's treatment: around 19 received Ad26.COV2.S at low or high dose, single or two shots; about five received placebo; per-sample allocation not given. Material that was analyzed had been drawn on day 63 after the first vaccine or placebo injection. In Boston, the donor was an adult between 18-55 years of age. The material was peripheral blood, obtained in a trial of Ad26.COV2.S vaccine versus placebo. The sequence derives from a person between 18 and 65 years old who received the Ad26.COV2.S COVID-19 vaccine or a placebo. This rearrangement joins TRBV6-5 to TRBJ1-4; 9 bases map to TRBD1. In nucleotides, the CDR3 is TGTGCCAGCAGGGCGACAGGGGGGAATGAAAAACTGTTTTTT. It codes for CASRATGGNEKLFF.